This TCR beta chain was recovered during a study of regulatory T cells in long-lasting Graves disease. Study information: Patients newly diagnosed with Graves' had been on antithyroid drugs for under 3 months.

HTBI primers from iRepertoire and Arm-PCR of CDR3 regions yielded the TCR beta libraries. TCRdb processed the multiplex PCR reads anew with MiXCR; each CDR3 protein has one entry. The sample has 400,000 to 550,000 distinct CDR3 sequences, about 16% seen once. Time point of the sample: newly diagnosed GD, antithyroid drugs for less than 3 months. Extracted RNA from PBMCs served as the source of the TCR library. This same sample was also taken into another study, of T cells in Graves' hyperthyroidism and ophthalmopathy.

The TCR was taken from a woman in her 30s with Graves disease. Sequences were derived from peripheral blood mononuclear cells (PBMCs), sampled at new diagnosis, from a patient treated with antithyroid drugs.

CDR3: CAWNLGGPGNTIYF. In DNA form, the CDR3 reads TGTGCCTGGAACCTGGGGGGGCCTGGAAACACCATATATTTT. The V and J genes are TRBV30 and TRBJ1-3, with D perhaps TRBD1 (6 bases). Germline V gene sequence: CDR1 GTSNPN, CDR2 SVGIG (reference sequence). V lost 4 bases to trimming and J lost 2 bases, with 12 bases between them. The CDR3 is made up of 14 amino acids.